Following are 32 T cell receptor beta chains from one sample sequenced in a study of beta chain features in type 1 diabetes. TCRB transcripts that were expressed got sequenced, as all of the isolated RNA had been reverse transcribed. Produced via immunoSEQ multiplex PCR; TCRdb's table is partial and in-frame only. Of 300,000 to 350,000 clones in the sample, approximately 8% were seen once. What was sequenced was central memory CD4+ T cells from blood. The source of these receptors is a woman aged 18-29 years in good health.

The chain's CDR3 is CASSPSTSLVTQYF. The CDR3 nucleotides are TGTGCCAGCAGTCCTTCGACTAGTCTGGTGACCCAGTACTTC. The chain links TRBV28 to TRBJ2-5; D may be TRBD2 (6 bases). Trimming stripped 5 bases from V and 7 bases from J, with 17 bases between. The CDR3 totals 14 residues. CDR1 is MDHEN and CDR2 is SYDVKM in the germline V gene.

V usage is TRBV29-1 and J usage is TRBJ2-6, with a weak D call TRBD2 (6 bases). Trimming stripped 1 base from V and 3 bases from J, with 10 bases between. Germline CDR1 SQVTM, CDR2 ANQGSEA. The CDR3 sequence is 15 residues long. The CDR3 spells CSVEAGVLGANVLTF. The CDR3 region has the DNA TGCAGCGTTGAAGCGGGAGTGCTTGGGGCCAACGTCCTGACTTTC.

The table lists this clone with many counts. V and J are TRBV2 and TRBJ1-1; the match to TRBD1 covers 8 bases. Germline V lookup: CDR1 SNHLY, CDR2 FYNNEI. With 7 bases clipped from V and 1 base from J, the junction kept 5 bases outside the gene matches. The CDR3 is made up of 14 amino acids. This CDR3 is CASTVQGGNTEAFF. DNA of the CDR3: TGTGCCAGCACTGTACAGGGGGGGAACACTGAAGCTTTCTTT.

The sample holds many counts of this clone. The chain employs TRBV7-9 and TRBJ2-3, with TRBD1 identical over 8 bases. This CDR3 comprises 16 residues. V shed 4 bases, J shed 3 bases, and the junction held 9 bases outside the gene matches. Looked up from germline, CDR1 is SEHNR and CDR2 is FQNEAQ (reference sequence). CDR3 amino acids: CASSSRQGIGTDTQYF. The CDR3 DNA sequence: TGTGCCAGCAGCTCCAGACAGGGGATCGGGACAGATACGCAGTATTTT.

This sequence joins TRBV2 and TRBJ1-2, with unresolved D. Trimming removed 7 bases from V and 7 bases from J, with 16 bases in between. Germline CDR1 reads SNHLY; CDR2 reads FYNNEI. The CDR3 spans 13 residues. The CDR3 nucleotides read TGTGCCAGCACTTACGGTTCCGTCTCTGGCTACACCTTC. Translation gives CASTYGSVSGYTF.

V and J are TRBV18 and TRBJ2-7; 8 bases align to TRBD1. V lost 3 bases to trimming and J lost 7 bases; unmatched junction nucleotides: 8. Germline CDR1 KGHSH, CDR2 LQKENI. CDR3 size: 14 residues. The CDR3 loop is CASSPIGTGREQYF. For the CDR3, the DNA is TGTGCCAGCTCACCTATAGGGACAGGACGAGAGCAGTACTTC.

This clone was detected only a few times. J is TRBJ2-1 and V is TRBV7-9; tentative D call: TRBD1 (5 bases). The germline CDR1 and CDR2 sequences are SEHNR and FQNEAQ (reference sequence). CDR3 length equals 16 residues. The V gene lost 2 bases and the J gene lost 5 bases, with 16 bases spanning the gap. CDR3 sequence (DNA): TGTGCCAGCAGCTTATATCGGGCAGGGTACCACAATGAGCAGTTCTTC. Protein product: CASSLYRAGYHNEQFF.

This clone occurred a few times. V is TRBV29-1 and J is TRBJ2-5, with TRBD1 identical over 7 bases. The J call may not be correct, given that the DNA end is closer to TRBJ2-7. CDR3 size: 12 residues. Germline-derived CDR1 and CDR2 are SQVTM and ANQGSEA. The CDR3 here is CSVEGQSYEQYF. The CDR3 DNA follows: TGCAGCGTTGAGGGACAGTCGTACGAGCAGTACTTC.

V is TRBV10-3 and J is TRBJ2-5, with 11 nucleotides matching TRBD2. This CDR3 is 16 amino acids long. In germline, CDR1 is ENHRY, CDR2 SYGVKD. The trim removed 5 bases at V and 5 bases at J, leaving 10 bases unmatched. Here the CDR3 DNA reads TGTGCCATCAGTAGAATCATAGCGGGAGGGTCTGAGACCCAGTACTTC. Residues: CAISRIIAGGSETQYF.

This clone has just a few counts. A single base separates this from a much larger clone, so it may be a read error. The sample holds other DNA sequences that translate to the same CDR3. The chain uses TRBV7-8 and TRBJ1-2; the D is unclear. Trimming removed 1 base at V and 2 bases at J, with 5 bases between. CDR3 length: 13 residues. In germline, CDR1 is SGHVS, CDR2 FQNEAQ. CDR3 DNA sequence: TGTGCCAGCAGCTTAGTACAGAACTATGGCTACACCTTC. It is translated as CASSLVQNYGYTF. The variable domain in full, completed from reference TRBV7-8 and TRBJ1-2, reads GAGVSQSPRYKVAKRGQDVALRCDPISGHVSLFWYQQALGQGPEFLTYFQNEAQLDKSGLPSDRFFAERPEGSVSTLKIQRTQQEDSAVYLCASSLVQNYGYTFGSGTRLTVV.

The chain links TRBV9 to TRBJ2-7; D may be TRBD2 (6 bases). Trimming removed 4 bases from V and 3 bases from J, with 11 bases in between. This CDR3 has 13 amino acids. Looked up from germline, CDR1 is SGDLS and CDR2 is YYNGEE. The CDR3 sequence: CASSPRDFYEQYF. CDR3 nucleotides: TGTGCCAGCAGCCCAAGGGACTTCTACGAGCAGTACTTC.

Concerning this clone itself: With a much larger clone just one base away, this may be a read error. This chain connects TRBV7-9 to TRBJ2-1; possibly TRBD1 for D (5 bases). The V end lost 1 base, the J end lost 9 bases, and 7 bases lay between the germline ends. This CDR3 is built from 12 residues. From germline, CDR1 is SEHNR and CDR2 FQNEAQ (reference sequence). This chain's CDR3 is CASSLDQGEQFF. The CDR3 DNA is TGTGCCAGCAGCTTAGACCAGGGTGAGCAGTTCTTC. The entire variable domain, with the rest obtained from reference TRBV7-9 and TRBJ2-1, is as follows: DTGVSQNPRHKITKRGQNVTFRCDPISEHNRLYWYRQTLGQGPEFLTYFQNEAQLEKSRLLSDRFSAERPKGSFSTLEIQRTEQGDSAMYLCASSLDQGEQFFGPGTRLTVL.

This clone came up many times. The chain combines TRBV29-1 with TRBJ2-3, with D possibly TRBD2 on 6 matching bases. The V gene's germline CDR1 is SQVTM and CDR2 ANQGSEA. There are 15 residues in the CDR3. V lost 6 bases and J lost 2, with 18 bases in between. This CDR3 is CSVVRLDKTTDTQYF. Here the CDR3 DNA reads TGCAGCGTCGTAAGACTAGACAAAACCACAGATACGCAGTATTTT.

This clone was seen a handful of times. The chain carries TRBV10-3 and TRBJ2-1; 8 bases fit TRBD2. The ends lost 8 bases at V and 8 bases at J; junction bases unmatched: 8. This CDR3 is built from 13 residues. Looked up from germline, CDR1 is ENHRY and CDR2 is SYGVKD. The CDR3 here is CAIAGRAVDEQFF. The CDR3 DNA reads TGTGCCATCGCCGGGAGGGCGGTCGATGAGCAGTTCTTC.

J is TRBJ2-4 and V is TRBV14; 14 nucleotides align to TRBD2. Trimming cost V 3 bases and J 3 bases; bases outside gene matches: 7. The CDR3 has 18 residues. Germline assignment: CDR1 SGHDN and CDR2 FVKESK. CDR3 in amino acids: CASSHGLAGGVVKNIQYF. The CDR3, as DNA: TGTGCCAGCAGCCACGGACTAGCGGGAGGCGTAGTCAAAAACATTCAGTACTTC.

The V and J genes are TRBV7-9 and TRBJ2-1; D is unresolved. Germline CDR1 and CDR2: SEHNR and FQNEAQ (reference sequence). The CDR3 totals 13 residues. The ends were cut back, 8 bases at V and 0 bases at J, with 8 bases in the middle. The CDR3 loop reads CASAPSSYNEQFF. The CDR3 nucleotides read TGTGCCAGCGCCCCAAGCTCCTACAATGAGCAGTTCTTC.

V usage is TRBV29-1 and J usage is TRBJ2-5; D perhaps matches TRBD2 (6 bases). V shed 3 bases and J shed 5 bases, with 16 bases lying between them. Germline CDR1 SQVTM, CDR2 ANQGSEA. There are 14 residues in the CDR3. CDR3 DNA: TGCAGCGTTGAGGAGGAGCAGGAGGGGGAGACCCAGTACTTC. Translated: CSVEEEQEGETQYF. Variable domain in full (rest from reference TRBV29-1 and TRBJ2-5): SAVISQKPSRDICQRGTSLTIQCQVDSQVTMMFWYRQQPGQSLTLIATANQGSEATYESGFVIDKFPISRPNLTFSTLTVSNMSPEDSSIYLCSVEEEQEGETQYFGPGTRLLVL.

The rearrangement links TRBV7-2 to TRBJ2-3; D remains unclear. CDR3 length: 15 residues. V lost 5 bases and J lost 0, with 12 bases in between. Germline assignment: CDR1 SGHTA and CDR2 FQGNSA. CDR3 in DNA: TGTGCCAGCAGCCACCAGGCCGCTAGCACAGATACGCAGTATTTT. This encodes CASSHQAASTDTQYF.

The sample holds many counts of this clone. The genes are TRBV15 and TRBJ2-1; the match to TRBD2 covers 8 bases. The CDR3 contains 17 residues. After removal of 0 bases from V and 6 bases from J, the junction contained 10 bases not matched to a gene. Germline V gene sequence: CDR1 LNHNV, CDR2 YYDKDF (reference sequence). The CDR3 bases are TGTGCCACCAGCAGAGATATCGGCGGGAGGAGGTCCAATGAGCAGTTCTTC. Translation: CATSRDIGGRRSNEQFF.

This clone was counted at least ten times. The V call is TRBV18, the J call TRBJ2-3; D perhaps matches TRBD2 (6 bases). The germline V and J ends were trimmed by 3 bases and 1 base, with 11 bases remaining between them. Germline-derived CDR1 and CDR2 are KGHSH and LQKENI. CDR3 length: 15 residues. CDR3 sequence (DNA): TGTGCCAGCTCACCTGCCGGGGGAGGCACAGATACGCAGTATTTT. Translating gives CASSPAGGGTDTQYF.

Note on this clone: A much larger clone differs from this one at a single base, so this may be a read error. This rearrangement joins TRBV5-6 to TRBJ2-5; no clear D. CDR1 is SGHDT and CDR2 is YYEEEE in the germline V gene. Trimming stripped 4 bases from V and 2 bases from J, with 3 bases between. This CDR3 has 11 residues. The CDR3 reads CASSRQETQYF. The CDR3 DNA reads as TGTGCCAGCAGCCGGCAAGAGACCCAGTACTTC.

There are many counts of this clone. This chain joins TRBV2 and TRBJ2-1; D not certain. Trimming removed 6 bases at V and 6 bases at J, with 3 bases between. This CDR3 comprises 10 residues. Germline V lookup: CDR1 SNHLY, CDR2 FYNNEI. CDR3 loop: CASSSNEQFF. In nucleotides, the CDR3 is TGTGCCAGCAGCTCCAATGAGCAGTTCTTC.

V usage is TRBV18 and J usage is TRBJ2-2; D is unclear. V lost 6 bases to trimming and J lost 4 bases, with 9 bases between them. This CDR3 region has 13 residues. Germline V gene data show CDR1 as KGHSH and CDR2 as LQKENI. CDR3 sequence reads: CASSGLRTGELFF. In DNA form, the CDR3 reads TGTGCCAGCTCCGGGTTACGCACCGGGGAGCTGTTTTTT.

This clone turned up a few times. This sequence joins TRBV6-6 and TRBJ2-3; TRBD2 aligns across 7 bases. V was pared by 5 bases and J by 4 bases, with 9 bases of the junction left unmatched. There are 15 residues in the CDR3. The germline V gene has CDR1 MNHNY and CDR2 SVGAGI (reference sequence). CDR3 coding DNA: TGTGCCAGCAGTAACCTGGGGGGGATCGCAGATACGCAGTATTTT. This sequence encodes CASSNLGGIADTQYF.

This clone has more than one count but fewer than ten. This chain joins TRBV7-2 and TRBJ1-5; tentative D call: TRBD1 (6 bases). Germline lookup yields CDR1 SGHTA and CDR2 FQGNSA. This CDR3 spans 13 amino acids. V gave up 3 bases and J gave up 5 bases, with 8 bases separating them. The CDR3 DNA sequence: TGTGCCAGCAGCTTCAGACAGGATCAGCCCCAGCATTTT. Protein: CASSFRQDQPQHF.

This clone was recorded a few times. The CDR3 reads CASSFGTGGEEETQYF. The CDR3 nucleotides read TGTGCCAGCAGCTTCGGGACAGGGGGCGAAGAGGAGACCCAGTACTTC. This chain uses TRBV7-3 with TRBJ2-5; TRBD1 matches at 12 bases. Germline CDR1 SGHTA, CDR2 FQGTGA. V shed 3 bases and J 5 bases; nucleotides not matched to a gene: 7. The CDR3 covers 16 residues.

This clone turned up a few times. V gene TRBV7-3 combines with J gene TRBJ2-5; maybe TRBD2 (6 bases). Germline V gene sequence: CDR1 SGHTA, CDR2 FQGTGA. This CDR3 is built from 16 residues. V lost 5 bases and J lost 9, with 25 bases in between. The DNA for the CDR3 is TGTGCCAGCAGCCCATATGGGGGGTCGACCCCACAAGCCCAGTACTTC. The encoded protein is CASSPYGGSTPQAQYF.

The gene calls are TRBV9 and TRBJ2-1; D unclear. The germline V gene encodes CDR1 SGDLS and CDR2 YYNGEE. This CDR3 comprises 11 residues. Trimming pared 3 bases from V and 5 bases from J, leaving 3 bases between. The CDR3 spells CASSANNEQFF. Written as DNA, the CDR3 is TGTGCCAGCAGCGCAAACAATGAGCAGTTCTTC.

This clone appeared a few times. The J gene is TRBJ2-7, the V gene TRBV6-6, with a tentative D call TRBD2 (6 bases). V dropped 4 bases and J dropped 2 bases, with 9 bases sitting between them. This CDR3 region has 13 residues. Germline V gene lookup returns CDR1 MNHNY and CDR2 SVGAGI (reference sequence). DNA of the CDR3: TGTGCCAGCAGTTTGAGCGGGCCCTACGAGCAGTACTTC. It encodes CASSLSGPYEQYF.

CDR3 DNA sequence: TGTGCCAGCAGCTTTTCGGGACAGGGGGCAGGGTTGGAGACCCAGTACTTC. It specifies CASSFSGQGAGLETQYF. The chain is built from TRBV7-2 and TRBJ2-5; 12 bases are a match to TRBD1. This CDR3 contains 17 residues. Germline lookup yields CDR1 SGHTA and CDR2 FQGNSA. Losses at the gene ends were 3 bases for V and 5 bases for J; bases not matched to a gene: 10.

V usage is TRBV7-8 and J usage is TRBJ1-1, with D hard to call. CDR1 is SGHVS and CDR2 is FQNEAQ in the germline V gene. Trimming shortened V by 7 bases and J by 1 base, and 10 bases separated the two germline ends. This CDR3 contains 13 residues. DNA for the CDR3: TGTGCCAGCATCAGGACGGGGAACACTGAAGCTTTCTTT. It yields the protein CASIRTGNTEAFF.

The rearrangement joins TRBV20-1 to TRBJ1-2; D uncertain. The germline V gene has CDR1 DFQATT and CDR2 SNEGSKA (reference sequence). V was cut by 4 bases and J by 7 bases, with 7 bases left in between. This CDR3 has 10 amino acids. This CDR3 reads CSATGSGYTF. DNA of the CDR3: TGCAGTGCTACCGGAAGTGGCTACACCTTC.